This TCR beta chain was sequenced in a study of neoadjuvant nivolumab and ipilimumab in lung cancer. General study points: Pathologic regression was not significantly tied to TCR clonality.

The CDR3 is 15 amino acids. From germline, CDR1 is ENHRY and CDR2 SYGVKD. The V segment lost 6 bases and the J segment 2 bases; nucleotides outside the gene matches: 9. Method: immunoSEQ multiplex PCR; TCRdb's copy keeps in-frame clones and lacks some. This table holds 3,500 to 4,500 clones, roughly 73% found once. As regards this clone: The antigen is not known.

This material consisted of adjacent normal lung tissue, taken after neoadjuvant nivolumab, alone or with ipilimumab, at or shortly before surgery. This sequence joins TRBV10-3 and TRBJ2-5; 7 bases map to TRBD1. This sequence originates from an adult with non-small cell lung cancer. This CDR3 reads CAISRTGVRQETQYF. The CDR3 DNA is TGTGCCATCAGCAGAACAGGGGTAAGGCAAGAGACCCAGTACTTC.